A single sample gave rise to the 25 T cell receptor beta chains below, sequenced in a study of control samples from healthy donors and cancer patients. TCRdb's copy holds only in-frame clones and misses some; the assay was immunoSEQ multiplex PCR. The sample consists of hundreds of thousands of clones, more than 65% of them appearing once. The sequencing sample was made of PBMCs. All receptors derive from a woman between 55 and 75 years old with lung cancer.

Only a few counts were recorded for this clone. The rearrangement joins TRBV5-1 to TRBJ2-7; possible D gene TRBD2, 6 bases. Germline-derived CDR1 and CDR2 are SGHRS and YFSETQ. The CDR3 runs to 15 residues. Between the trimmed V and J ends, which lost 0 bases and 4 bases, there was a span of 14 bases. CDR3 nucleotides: TGCGCCAGCAGCTTGGACTCGAGGGGAGGTTACGAGCAGTACTTC. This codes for CASSLDSRGGYEQYF.

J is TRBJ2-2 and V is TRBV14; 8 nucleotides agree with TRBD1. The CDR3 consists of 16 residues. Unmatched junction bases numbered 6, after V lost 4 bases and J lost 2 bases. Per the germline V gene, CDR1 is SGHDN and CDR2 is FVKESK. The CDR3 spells CASSRPTGVNTGELFF. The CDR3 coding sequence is TGTGCCAGCAGCCGGCCGACAGGGGTTAACACCGGGGAGCTGTTTTTT.

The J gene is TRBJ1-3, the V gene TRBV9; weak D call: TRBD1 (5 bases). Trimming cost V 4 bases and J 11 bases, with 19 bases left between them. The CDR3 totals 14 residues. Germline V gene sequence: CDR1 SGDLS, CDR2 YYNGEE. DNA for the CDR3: TGTGCCAGCAGCCCCCCTTCCCCCTTAGGGGCCATATATTTT. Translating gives CASSPPSPLGAIYF.

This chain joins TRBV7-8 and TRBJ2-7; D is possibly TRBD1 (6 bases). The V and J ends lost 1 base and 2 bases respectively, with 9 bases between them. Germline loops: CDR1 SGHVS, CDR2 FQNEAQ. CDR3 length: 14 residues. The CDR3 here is CASSLGTATYEQYF. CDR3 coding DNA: TGTGCCAGCAGCTTAGGGACAGCTACCTACGAGCAGTACTTC.

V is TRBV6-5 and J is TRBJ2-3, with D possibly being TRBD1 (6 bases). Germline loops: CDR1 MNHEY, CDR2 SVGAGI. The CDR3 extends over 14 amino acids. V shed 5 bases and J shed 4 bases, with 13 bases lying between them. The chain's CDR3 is CASSTGLWADTQYF. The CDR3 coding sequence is TGTGCCAGCAGTACAGGGTTGTGGGCAGATACGCAGTATTTT.

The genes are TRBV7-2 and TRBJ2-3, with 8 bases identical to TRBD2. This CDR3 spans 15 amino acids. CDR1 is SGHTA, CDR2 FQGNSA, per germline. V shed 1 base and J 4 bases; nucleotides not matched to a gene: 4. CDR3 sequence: CASSLVPGGADTQYF. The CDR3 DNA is TGTGCCAGCAGCTTAGTTCCGGGAGGGGCAGATACGCAGTATTTT.

The CDR3 nucleotides read TGTGCCAGCGGGCGGAAAAACACTGAAGCTTTCTTT. It translates to CASGRKNTEAFF. The chain employs TRBV2 and TRBJ1-1; no firm D call. The CDR3 runs 12 residues. CDR1 is SNHLY, CDR2 FYNNEI, per germline. Trimming shortened V by 8 bases and J by 2 bases, and 9 bases separated the two germline ends.

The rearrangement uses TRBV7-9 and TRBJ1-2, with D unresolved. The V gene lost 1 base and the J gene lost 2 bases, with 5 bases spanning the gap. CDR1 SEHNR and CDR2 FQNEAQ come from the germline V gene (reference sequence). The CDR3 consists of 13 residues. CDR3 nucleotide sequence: TGTGCCAGCAGCTTAGGCCAGAACTATGGCTACACCTTC. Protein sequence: CASSLGQNYGYTF.

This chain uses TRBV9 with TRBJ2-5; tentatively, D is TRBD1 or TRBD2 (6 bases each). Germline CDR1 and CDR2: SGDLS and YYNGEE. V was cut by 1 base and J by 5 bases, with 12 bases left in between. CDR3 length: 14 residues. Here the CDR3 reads CASSVKGGRETQYF. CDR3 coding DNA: TGTGCCAGCAGCGTAAAGGGGGGACGCGAGACCCAGTACTTC.

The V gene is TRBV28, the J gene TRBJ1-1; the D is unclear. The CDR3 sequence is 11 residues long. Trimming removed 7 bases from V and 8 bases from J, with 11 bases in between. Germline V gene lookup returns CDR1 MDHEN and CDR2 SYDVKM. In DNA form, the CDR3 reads TGTGCCAGCAATTCCGGCCTGGAAGCTTTCTTT. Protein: CASNSGLEAFF.

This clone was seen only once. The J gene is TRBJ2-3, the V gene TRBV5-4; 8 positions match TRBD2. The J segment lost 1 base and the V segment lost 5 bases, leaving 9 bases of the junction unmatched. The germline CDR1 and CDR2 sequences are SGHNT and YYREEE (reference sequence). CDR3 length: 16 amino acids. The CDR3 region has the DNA TGTGCCAGCAGACCCGAACCGGGACTAGGCACAGATACGCAGTATTTT. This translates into CASRPEPGLGTDTQYF.

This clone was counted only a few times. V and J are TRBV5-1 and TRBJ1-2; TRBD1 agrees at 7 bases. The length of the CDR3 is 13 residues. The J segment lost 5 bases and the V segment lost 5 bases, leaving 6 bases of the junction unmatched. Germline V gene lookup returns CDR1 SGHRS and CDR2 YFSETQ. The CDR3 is CASSSDRAYGYTF. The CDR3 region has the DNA TGCGCCAGCAGTTCCGACAGGGCGTATGGCTACACCTTC. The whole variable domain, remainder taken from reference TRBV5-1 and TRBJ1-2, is KAGVTQTPRYLIKTRGQQVTLSCSPISGHRSVSWYQQTPGQGLQFLFEYFSETQRNKGNFPGRFSGRQFSNSRSEMNVSTLELGDSALYLCASSSDRAYGYTFGSGTRLTVV.

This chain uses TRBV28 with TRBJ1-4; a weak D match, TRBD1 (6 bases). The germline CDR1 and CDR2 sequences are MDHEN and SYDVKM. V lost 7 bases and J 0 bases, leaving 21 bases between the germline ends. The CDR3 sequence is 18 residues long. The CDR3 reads CASITYRTAHATNEKLFF. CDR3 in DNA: TGTGCCAGCATCACTTATCGGACAGCCCATGCAACTAATGAAAAACTGTTTTTT.

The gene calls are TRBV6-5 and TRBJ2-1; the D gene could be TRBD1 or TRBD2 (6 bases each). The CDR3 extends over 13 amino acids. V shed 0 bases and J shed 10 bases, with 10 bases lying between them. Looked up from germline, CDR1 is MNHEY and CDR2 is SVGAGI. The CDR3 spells CASSYSGGREQFF. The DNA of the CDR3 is TGTGCCAGCAGTTACTCGGGGGGCAGGGAGCAGTTCTTC.

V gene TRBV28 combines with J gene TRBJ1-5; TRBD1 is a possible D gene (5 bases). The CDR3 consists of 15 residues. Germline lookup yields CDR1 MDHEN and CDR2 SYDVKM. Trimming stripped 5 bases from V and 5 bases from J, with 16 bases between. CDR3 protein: CASSMRQSRHQPQHF. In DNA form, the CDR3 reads TGTGCCAGCAGTATGAGACAGAGCAGACATCAGCCCCAGCATTTT.

DNA for the CDR3: TGTGCCAGCAGCCCCCCGGGAGGAGTCTACGAGCAGTACTTC. Translation: CASSPPGGVYEQYF. The rearrangement links TRBV3-1 (or the pseudogene TRBV3-2) to TRBJ2-7, with 7 nucleotides matching TRBD2. The CDR3 spans 14 residues. Germline V gene data show CDR1 as LGHDT and CDR2 as YNNKEL (reference sequence). V shed 4 bases, J shed 3 bases, and the junction held 6 bases outside the gene matches.

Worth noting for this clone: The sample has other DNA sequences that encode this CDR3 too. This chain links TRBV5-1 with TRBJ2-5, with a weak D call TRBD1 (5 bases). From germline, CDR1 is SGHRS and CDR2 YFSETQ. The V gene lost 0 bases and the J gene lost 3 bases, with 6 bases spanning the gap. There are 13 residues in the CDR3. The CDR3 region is CASSLGQKETQYF. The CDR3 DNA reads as TGCGCCAGCAGCTTGGGACAGAAAGAGACCCAGTACTTC.

The CDR3 protein is CASSLRGGTGGSGANVLTF. The CDR3 DNA reads TGTGCCAGCAGCTTACGAGGAGGGACAGGGGGCTCTGGGGCCAACGTCCTGACTTTC. V is TRBV5-5 and J is TRBJ2-6; 11 nucleotides line up with TRBD1. The CDR3 contains 19 residues. CDR1 and CDR2 (germline): SGHKS, YYEKEE (reference sequence). Trimming at V came to 2 bases and at J to 0 bases, leaving 7 bases not matched to a gene.

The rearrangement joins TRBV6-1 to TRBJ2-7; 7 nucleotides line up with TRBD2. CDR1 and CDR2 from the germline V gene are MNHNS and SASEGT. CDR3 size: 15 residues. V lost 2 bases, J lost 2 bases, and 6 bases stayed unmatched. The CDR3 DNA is TGTGCCAGCAGTGAATACGGGACTATTGCCTACGAGCAGTACTTC. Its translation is CASSEYGTIAYEQYF.

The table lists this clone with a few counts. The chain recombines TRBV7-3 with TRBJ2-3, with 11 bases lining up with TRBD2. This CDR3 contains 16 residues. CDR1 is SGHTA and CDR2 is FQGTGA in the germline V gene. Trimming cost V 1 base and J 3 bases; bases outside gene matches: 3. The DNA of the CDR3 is TGTGCCAGCAGCTTAAGACTAGCGGGGACTACAGATACGCAGTATTTT. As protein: CASSLRLAGTTDTQYF.

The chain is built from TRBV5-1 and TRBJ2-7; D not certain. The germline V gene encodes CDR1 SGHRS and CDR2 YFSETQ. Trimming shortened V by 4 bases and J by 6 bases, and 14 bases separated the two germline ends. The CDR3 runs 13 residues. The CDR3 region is CASSPRWGGEQYF. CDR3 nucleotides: TGCGCCAGCAGCCCCAGGTGGGGTGGCGAGCAGTACTTC.

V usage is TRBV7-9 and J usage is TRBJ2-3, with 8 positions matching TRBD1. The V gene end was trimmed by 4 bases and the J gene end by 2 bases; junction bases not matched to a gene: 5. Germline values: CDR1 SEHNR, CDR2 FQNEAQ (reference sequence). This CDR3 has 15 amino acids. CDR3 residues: CASSSRGQDTDTQYF. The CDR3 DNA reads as TGTGCCAGCAGCTCGCGGGGACAGGACACAGATACGCAGTATTTT.

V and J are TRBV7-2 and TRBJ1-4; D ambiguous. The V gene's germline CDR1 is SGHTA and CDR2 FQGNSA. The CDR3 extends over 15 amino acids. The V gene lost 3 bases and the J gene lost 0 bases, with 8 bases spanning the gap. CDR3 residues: CASSLRGATNEKLFF. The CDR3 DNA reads TGTGCCAGCAGCTTGAGAGGTGCAACTAATGAAAAACTGTTTTTT.

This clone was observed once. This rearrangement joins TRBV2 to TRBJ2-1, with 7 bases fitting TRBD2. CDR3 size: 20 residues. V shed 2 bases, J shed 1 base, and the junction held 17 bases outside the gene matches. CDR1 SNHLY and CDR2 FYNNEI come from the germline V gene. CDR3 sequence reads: CASSESWGLTASKSYNEQFF. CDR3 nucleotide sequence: TGTGCCAGCAGTGAATCGTGGGGACTAACCGCCTCGAAATCCTACAATGAGCAGTTCTTC.

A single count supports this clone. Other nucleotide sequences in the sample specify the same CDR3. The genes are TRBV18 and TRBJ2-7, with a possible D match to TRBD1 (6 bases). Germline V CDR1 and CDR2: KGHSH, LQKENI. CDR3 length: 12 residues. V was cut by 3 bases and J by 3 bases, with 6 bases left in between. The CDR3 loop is CASSPDSYEQYF. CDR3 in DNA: TGTGCCAGCTCACCGGACAGCTACGAGCAGTACTTC.